This TCR beta chain was documented in a study of blood T cell repertoires in COVID-19 (dated by TCRdb to 2020 to 2022). With regard to the full study: Samples from collaborators originated in the United States, Italy and Spain and spanned both the acute and convalescent phases of COVID-19. A de-identified subject ID, COVID-19 status, age in years and sex were almost always included in the sample metadata. Deeply sampled blood TCRbeta repertoires from subjects exposed to, actively infected with, or recovered from COVID-19 were included in the dataset. Samples were obtained from the ongoing ImmuneRACE study (first 160 participants) and from over a thousand subjects provided by 6 global collaborators. Where available, HLA class I and class II types were obtained from metadata supplied by the sample provider rather than from assay-based typing. The prospective study material was composed of cDNA or gDNA derived from T cells, B-cell-depleted T cells, or PBMCs. The repertoires were released in a freely available public database meant as a resource for research on the immune response to SARS-CoV-2.

The table lists this clone with a count of one. This receptor's antigen is unknown. Base-call qualities are not available, and no considerably larger clone is one nucleotide away. Participants in the prospective study were enrolled through a virtual design, were aged about 18 to 100 years, and lived in roughly 25 United States geographic areas. Cohort assignment in the prospective study relied on participant-reported clinical history from a screening survey and a study questionnaire. Recovered participants in ImmuneRACE Cohort 3 were defined as having two consecutive negative NP/OP PCR tests, clearance from a healthcare professional, or resolution of symptoms. In the prospective study, whole blood, serum and a nasopharyngeal or oropharyngeal swab were collected from each participant by mobile phlebotomists. Prospective study participants could optionally give additional blood draws and questionnaires over an approximately two-month period. Before DNA extraction, blood samples from the prospective study were shipped at room temperature or frozen.

The immunoSEQ Assay, a bias-controlled multiplex PCR, was used to amplify TCRbeta CDR3 regions from genomic DNA. From the authors' description of their analysis: The number of nucleated cells in each sample was estimated by amplification of reference gene primers within the assay. To quantify the absolute abundance of each unique TCRbeta CDR3 rearrangement, sequence reads were collapsed and filtered. For each sample, productive Simpson clonality was calculated as the square root of Simpson's diversity index across productive rearrangements. Entries here come from immuneACCESS through TCRdb and include only in-frame sequences with V and J called. Some clones fail to appear in such tables; in the studies checked, an unresolved V gene covers under half of the shortfall, and the cause of the remainder is unknown. That table supplies the V and J calls and clone size; D and trimming were determined from the DNA. Here the sample has a few hundred thousand clones; under 90% occur a single time. The ten most abundant clones make up roughly a tenth of the sample.

The CDR3 goes from the cysteine to the phenylalanine over 15 residues. Kept here is only the CDR3 DNA, which spans 45 bases and is read in frame from base 1. V is shortened by 4 bases, J by 4 bases, and the region joining them spans 15 bases. CDR1 and CDR2 are read off the germline V gene as KGHSH and LQKENI. What the study reported, not specific to this receptor: Clinical and demographic metadata were provided uncurated, with the amount varying by source and participant.

This clonotype was obtained from a woman younger than 30 who had recovered from COVID-19. Recombination linked TRBV18 to TRBJ2-3, with a tentative D gene TRBD1 over 6 matching bases. Material: PBMCs or T cells enriched from blood (not recorded which). The sequenced DNA: TGTGCCAGCTCACTCTCACAGGGCTTCGCAGATACGCAGTATTTT. Its translation is CASSLSQGFADTQYF. The CDR3 plus the reference TRBV18 and TRBJ2-3 genes for the other parts give the full variable domain: NAGVMQNPRHLVRRRGQEARLRCSPMKGHSHVYWYRQLPEEGLKFMVYLQKENIIDESGMPKERFSAEFPKEGPSILRIQQVVRGDSAAYFCASSLSQGFADTQYFGPGTRLTVL.